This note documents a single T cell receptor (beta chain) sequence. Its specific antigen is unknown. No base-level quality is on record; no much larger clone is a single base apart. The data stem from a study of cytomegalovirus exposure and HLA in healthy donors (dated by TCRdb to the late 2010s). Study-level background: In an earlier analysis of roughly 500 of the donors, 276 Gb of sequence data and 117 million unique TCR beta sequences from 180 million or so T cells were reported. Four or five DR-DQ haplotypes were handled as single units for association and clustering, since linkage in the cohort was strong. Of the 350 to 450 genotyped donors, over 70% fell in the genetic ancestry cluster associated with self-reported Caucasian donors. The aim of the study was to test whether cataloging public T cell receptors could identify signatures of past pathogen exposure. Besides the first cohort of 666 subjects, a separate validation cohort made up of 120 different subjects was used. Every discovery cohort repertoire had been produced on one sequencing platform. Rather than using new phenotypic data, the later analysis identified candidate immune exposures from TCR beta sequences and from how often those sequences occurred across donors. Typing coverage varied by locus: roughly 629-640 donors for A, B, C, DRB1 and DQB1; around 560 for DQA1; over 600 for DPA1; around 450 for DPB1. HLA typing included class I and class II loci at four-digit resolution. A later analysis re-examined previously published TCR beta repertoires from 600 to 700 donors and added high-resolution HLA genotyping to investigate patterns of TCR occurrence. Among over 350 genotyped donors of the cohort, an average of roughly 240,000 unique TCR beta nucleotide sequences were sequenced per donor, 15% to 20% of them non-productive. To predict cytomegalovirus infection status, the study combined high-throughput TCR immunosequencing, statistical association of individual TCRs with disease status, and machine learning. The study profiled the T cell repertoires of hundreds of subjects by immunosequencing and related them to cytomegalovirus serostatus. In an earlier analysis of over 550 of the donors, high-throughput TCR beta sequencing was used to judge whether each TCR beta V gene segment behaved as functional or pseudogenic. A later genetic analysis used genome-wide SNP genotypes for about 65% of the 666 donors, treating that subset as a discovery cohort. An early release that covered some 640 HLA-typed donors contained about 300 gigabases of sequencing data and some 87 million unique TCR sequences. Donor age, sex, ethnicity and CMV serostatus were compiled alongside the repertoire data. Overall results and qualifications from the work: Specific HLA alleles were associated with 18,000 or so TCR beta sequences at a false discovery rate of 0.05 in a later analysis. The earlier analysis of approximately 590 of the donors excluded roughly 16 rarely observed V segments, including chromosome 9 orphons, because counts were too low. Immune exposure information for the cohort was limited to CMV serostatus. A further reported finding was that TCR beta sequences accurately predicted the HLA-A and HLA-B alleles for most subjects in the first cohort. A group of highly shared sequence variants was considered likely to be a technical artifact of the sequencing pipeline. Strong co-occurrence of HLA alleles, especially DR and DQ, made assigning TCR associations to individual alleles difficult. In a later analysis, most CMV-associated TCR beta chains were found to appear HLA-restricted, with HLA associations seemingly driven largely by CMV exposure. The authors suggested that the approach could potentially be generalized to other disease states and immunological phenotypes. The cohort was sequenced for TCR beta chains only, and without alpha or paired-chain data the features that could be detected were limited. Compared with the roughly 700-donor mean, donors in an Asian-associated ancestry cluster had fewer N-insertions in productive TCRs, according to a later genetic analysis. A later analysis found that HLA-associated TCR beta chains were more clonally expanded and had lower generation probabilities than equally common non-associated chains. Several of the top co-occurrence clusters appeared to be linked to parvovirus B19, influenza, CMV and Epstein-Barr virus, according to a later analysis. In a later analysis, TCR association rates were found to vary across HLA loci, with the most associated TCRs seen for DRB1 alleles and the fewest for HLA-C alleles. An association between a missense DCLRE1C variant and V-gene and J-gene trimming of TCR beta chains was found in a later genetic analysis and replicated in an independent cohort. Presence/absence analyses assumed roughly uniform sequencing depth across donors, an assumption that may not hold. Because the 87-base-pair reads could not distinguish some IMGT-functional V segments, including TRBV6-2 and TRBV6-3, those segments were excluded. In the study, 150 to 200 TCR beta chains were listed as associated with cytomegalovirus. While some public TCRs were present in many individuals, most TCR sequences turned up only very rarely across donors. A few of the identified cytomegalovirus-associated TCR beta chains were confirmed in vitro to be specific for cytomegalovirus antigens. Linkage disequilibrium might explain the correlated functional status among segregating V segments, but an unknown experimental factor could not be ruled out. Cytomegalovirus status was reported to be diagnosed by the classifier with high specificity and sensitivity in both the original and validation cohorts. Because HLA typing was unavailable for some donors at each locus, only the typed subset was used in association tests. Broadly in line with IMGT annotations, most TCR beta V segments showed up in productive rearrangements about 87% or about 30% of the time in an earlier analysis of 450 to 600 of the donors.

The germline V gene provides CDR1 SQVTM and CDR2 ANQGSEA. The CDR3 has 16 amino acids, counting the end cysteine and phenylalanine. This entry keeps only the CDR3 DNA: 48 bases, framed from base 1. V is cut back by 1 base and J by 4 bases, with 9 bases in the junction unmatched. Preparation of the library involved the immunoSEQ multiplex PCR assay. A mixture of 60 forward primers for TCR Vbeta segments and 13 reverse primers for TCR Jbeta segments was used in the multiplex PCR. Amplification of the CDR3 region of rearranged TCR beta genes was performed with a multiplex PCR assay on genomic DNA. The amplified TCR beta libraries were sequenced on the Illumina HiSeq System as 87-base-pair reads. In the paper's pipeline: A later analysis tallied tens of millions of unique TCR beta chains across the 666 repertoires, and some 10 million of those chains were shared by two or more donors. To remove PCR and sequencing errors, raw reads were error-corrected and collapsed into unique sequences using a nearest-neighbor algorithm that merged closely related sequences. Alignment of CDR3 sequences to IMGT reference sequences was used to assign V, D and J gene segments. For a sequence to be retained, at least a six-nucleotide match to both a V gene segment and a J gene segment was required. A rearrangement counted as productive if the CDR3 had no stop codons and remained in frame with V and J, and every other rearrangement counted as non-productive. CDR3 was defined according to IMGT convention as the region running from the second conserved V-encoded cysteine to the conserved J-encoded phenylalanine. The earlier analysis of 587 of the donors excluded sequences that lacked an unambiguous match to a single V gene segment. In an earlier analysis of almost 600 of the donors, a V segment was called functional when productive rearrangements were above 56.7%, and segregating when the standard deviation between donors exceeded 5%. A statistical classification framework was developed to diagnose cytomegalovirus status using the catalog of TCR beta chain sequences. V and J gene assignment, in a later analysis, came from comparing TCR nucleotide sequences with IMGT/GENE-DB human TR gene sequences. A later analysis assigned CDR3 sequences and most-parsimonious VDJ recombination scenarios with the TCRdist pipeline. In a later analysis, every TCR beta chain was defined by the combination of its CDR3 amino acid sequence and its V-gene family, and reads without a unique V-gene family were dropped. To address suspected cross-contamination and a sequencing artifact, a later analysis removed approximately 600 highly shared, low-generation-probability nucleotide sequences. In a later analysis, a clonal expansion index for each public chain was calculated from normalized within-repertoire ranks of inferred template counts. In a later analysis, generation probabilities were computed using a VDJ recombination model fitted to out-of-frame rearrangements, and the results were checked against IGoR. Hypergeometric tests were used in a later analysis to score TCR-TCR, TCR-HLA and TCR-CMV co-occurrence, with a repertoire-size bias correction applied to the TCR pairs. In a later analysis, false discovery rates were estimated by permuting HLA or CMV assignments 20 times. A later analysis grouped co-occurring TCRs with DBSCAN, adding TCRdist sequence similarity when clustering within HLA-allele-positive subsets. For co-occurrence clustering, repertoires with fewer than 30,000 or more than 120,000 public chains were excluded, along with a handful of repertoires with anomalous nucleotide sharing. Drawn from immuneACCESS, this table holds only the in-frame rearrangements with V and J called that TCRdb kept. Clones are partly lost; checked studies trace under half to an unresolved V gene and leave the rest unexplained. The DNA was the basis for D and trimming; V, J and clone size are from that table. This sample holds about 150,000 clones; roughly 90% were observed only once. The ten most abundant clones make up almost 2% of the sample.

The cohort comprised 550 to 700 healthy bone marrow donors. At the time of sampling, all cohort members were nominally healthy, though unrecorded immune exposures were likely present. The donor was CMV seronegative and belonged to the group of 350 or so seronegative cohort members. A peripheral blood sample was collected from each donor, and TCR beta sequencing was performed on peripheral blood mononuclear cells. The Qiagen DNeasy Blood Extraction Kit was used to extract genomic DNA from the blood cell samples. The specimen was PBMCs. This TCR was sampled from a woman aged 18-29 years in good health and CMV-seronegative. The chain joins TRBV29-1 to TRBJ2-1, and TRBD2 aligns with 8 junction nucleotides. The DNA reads TGCAGCGTTGAAGGTTGGAGCGGGAGTCAATACAATGAGCAGTTCTTC. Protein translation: CSVEGWSGSQYNEQFF.